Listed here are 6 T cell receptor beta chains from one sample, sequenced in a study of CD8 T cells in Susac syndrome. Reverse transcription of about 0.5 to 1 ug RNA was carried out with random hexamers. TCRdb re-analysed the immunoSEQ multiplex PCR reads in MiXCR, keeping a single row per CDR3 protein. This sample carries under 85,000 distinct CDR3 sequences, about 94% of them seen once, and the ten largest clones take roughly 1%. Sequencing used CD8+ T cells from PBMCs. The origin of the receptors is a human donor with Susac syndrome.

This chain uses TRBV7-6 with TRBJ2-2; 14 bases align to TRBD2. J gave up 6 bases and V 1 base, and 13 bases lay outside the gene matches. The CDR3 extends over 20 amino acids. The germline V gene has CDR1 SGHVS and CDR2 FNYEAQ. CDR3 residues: CASSLVSGLAGVFGSGELFF. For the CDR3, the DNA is TGTGCCAGCAGCTTAGTTTCGGGACTAGCGGGAGTCTTTGGGTCCGGGGAGCTGTTTTTT.

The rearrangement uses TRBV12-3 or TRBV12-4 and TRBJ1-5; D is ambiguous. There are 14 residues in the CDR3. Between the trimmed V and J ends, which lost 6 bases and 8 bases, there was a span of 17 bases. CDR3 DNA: TGTGCCAGCAGCCCAACGGACGGGTTGGAGCCCCAGCATTTT. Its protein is CASSPTDGLEPQHF.

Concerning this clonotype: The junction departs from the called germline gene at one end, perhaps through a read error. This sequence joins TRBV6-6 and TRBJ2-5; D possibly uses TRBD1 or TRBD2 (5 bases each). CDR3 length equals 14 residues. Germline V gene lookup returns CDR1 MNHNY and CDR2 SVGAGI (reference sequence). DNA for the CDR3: TGTGCCAGCAGTTACGGGAGACAGCAAGAGCCCCAGTACTTC. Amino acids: CASSYGRQQEPQYF.

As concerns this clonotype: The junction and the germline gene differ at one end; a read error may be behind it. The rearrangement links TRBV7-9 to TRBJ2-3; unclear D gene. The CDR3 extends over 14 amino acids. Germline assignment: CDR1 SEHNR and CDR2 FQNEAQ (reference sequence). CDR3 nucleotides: TGTGCCAGCAGCCTTCTTATGGAGCCAGAAACGCAGTATTTT. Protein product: CASSLLMEPETQYF.

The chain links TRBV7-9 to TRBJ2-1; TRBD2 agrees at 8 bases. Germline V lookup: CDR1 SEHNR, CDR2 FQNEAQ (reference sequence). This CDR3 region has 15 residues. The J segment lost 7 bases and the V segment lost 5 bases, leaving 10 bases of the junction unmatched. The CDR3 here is CASSPKRERSNEQFF. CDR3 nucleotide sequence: TGTGCCAGCAGCCCAAAGCGGGAGAGGAGTAATGAGCAGTTCTTC.

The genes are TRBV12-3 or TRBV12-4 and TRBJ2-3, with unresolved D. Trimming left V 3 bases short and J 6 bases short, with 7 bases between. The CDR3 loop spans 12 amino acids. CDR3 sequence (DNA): TGTGCCAGCAGTTTTAATCGGGATACGCAGTATTTT. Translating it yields CASSFNRDTQYF.